The 20 T cell receptor beta chains below come from one sample, sequenced in a study of control samples from healthy donors and cancer patients. Produced via immunoSEQ multiplex PCR; TCRdb's table is partial and in-frame only. The data hold about 31,000 clones, with roughly 94% observed a single time. The sample was blood. The receptors were gathered from a man between 60 and 75 years old in good health.

The genes are TRBV6-2 or TRBV6-3 and TRBJ1-5; D not resolved. V was cut by 2 bases and J by 3 bases, with 11 bases left in between. Germline lookup yields CDR1 MNHEY and CDR2 SVGEGT. The CDR3 is 15 amino acids. The CDR3 loop reads CASSYESRNNQPQHF. The CDR3 DNA follows: TGTGCCAGCAGTTACGAAAGCAGGAACAATCAGCCCCAGCATTTT.

This clone was observed a few times. This sequence joins TRBV18 and TRBJ1-5, with a weak D call TRBD1 (5 bases). CDR1 and CDR2 from the germline V gene are KGHSH and LQKENI. V was pared by 3 bases and J by 7 bases, with 10 bases between. The CDR3 has 13 residues. The CDR3 DNA sequence: TGTGCCAGCTCACCGGGGGGGAACCAGCCCCAGCATTTT. As protein: CASSPGGNQPQHF.

This clone was detected a few times. The V gene is TRBV5-1, the J gene TRBJ2-2, with 10 bases fitting TRBD2. Looked up from germline, CDR1 is SGHRS and CDR2 is YFSETQ. V lost 6 bases, J lost 5 bases, and 10 bases stayed unmatched. This CDR3 has 16 amino acids. CDR3 in amino acids: CASNTLLAGVTGELFF. The CDR3 coding sequence is TGCGCCAGCAACACTCTTCTAGCGGGGGTAACCGGGGAGCTGTTTTTT.

This clone occurred a few times. V is TRBV4-2 and J is TRBJ2-1; 7 bases match TRBD2. V trimming: 1 base; J trimming: 6 bases; junction bases outside the gene matches: 9. Germline V gene lookup returns CDR1 LGHNA and CDR2 YNFKEQ. The CDR3 has 16 amino acids. The CDR3 DNA is TGTGCCAGCAGCCAAGGGCCGGGGGGTTCCAGCAATGAGCAGTTCTTC. As protein: CASSQGPGGSSNEQFF.

J is TRBJ2-7 and V is TRBV7-2, with TRBD2 matching 9 bases. Germline V CDR1 and CDR2: SGHTA, FQGNSA. This CDR3 region has 15 residues. The ends lost 1 base at V and 2 bases at J; junction bases unmatched: 3. The CDR3 region is CASSLGERGAYEQYF. For the CDR3, the DNA is TGTGCCAGCAGCTTAGGAGAGCGGGGGGCCTACGAGCAGTACTTC.

The chain has TRBV10-1 and TRBJ2-3; 7 nucleotides line up with TRBD2. J lost 0 bases, V lost 5 bases, and 5 bases had no gene match. The germline V gene encodes CDR1 WNHNN and CDR2 SYGVQD (reference sequence). The CDR3 length is 15 residues. CDR3 residues: CASSTGGSSTDTQYF. The CDR3 DNA reads TGCGCCAGCAGTACGGGGGGAAGTAGCACAGATACGCAGTATTTT.

The V call is TRBV5-1, the J call TRBJ1-1; D is uncertain. The ends were cut back, 2 bases at V and 1 base at J, with 9 bases in the middle. Germline loops: CDR1 SGHRS, CDR2 YFSETQ. This CDR3 is 14 amino acids long. The DNA of the CDR3 is TGCGCCAGCAGCTTAACGCAGCCGAACACTGAAGCTTTCTTT. Translation: CASSLTQPNTEAFF.

This rearrangement joins TRBV10-3 to TRBJ2-2, with D unresolved. Germline CDR1 is ENHRY and CDR2 is SYGVKD. The CDR3 sequence is 12 residues long. Trimming stripped 5 bases from V and 6 bases from J, with 7 bases between. Here the CDR3 DNA reads TGTGCCATCAGTAGACCTCCCGGGGAGCTGTTTTTT. Translation gives CAISRPPGELFF.

The chain has TRBV9 and TRBJ2-3; D may be TRBD1 or TRBD2 (6 bases each). Germline V gene sequence: CDR1 SGDLS, CDR2 YYNGEE. The V end was cut by 7 bases, the J end by 2 bases, with 14 bases between. The CDR3 covers 14 residues. CDR3 DNA: TGTGCCAGCGGAGGAGGGGGGTTCACAGATACGCAGTATTTT. Protein sequence: CASGGGGFTDTQYF.

With regard to this clone: The same CDR3 also results from other DNA sequences found in this sample. V usage is TRBV7-2 and J usage is TRBJ1-6; no firm D call. CDR3 length equals 15 residues. Germline V lookup: CDR1 SGHTA, CDR2 FQGNSA. Trimming took 1 base from V and 7 from J, leaving 11 bases between them. Here the CDR3 reads CASSLVRTDNSPLHF. The CDR3 DNA sequence: TGTGCCAGCAGCTTAGTACGGACGGACAATTCACCCCTCCACTTT.

The chain recombines TRBV18 with TRBJ1-2, with 7 bases matching TRBD1. J was trimmed by 3 bases and V by 0 bases; bases with no gene match: 7. Germline lookup yields CDR1 KGHSH and CDR2 LQKENI. The CDR3 is 16 amino acids. DNA for the CDR3: TGTGCCAGCTCACCACCAGGTGTGCAGGGGGACTATGGCTACACCTTC. Amino acid sequence: CASSPPGVQGDYGYTF.

For this clone: One end of the junction is discordant with germline, which a read error may explain. This chain connects TRBV19 to TRBJ1-6; D is possibly TRBD1 (5 bases). Per the germline V gene, CDR1 is LNHDA and CDR2 is SQIVND (reference sequence). The CDR3 consists of 12 residues. The CDR3 bases are TGTGCCAGTAGTACCCGGGGCGCTCAACCGGTCTTT. It codes for CASSTRGAQPVF.

The V and J genes are TRBV7-2 and TRBJ1-3; D is uncertain. The CDR3 totals 13 residues. Trimming shortened V by 6 bases and J by 8 bases, and 14 bases separated the two germline ends. In germline, CDR1 is SGHTA, CDR2 FQGNSA. CDR3 nucleotide sequence: TGTGCCAGCAGACAAGGTTCGGGCGACACCATATATTTT. It yields the protein CASRQGSGDTIYF.

The chain carries TRBV4-3 and TRBJ2-7; D might be TRBD2 (5 bases). Looked up from germline, CDR1 is LGHNA and CDR2 is YSLEER. CDR3 length: 13 amino acids. The V end was cut by 0 bases, the J end by 5 bases, with 8 bases between. This CDR3 is CASSQERGHEQYF. Here the CDR3 DNA reads TGCGCCAGCAGCCAAGAGCGCGGGCACGAGCAGTACTTC.

The rearrangement joins TRBV6-5 to TRBJ2-5; tentative D call: TRBD1 (6 bases). CDR3 size: 15 residues. The ends were cut back, 6 bases at V and 1 base at J, with 15 bases in the middle. Looked up from germline, CDR1 is MNHEY and CDR2 is SVGAGI. The CDR3 region has the DNA TGTGCCAGCAGAAGCGCCAGGGGCGCCCAAGAGACCCAGTACTTC. Translation gives CASRSARGAQETQYF.

Comment on this clone: A junction boundary mismatches the germline segment, possibly from a read error. V and J are TRBV3-1 (or the pseudogene TRBV3-2) and TRBJ1-1; 7 nucleotides match TRBD1. The germline CDR1 and CDR2 sequences are LGHDT and YNNKEL (reference sequence). This CDR3 is built from 14 residues. In DNA form, the CDR3 reads TGTGCCAGCAGCCACTTCACAGGGGAGGGATCGCAAAGGTTT. It codes for CASSHFTGEGSQRF.

The chain uses TRBV6-2 or TRBV6-3 and TRBJ1-1, with 9 positions matching TRBD1. This CDR3 spans 15 amino acids. V lost 5 bases and J lost 1; bases outside the gene matches: 5. CDR1 and CDR2 (germline): MNHEY, SVGEGT. CDR3 sequence reads: CASSRQGVTNTEAFF. CDR3 nucleotides: TGTGCCAGCAGTAGACAGGGGGTGACGAACACTGAAGCTTTCTTT.

J is TRBJ1-1 and V is TRBV6-5; D unresolved. V was shortened by 4 bases and J by 1 base, with 10 bases between the two germline ends. This CDR3 spans 14 amino acids. Germline CDR1 reads MNHEY; CDR2 reads SVGAGI. CDR3 region: CASSSPGPNTEAFF. For the CDR3, the DNA is TGTGCCAGCAGTTCGCCCGGACCGAACACTGAAGCTTTCTTT.

V is TRBV14 and J is TRBJ1-4; D might be TRBD1 (5 bases). Trimming cost V 4 bases and J 14 bases, with 17 bases left between them. The germline CDR1 and CDR2 sequences are SGHDN and FVKESK. CDR3 size: 13 residues. In nucleotides, the CDR3 is TGTGCCAGCAGCCCCCCCGGGACCTCCGGGCTGTTTTTT. It specifies CASSPPGTSGLFF.

This chain connects TRBV6-5 to TRBJ1-4; D uncertain. CDR3 length equals 13 residues. V was trimmed by 8 bases and J by 4 bases, leaving 11 bases between them. Germline assignment: CDR1 MNHEY and CDR2 SVGAGI. The CDR3 region is CASAGVGNEKLFF. For the CDR3, the DNA is TGTGCCAGCGCCGGTGTAGGTAATGAAAAACTGTTTTTT.